This T cell receptor (beta chain) was obtained from a study of shared clonotypes between healthy human individuals. The count of this clone is one. The protocol was immunoSEQ multiplex PCR, while the TCRdb copy is restricted to in-frame clones and leaves out a portion. The sample yields under 2,500,000 clones, about 94% seen once. The TCR was taken from a man aged 18 to 30 in good health. The sequenced sample was naive CD4+ T cells sorted from blood. As for subset: CD45RA+ positively selected.

The CDR3 is CASSLAALDRLYQPQHF. Written as DNA, the CDR3 is TGTGCCAGCAGCTTAGCGGCTCTGGACAGGTTATATCAGCCCCAGCATTTT. The genes are TRBV7-8 and TRBJ1-5, with 7 bases fitting TRBD1. The CDR3 contains 17 residues. V was clipped by 0 bases and J by 5 bases; unmatched bases: 10. CDR1 is SGHVS, CDR2 FQNEAQ, per germline.